The 15 T cell receptor beta chains below were found in one sample sequenced in a study of blood T cell repertoires in COVID-19. The assay was immunoSEQ multiplex PCR, and TCRdb's table has in-frame clones only and misses some. The sample has 95,000 or so clones, 81% seen once; the top ten hold 20% to 30%. Sequencing was done on a sample of peripheral blood. The origin of the receptors is a man older than 75 with active or convalescent COVID-19.

This clone has just a few counts. The CDR3 DNA reads as TGCAGCGTTGACAGTGGAAACACCATATATTTT. It codes for CSVDSGNTIYF. The gene calls are TRBV29-1 and TRBJ1-3, with no clear D. From germline, CDR1 is SQVTM and CDR2 ANQGSEA. Trimming took off 3 bases at V and 3 bases at J, with 3 bases between the two ends. The CDR3 loop spans 11 amino acids.

The chain links TRBV2 to TRBJ1-2; 11 bases are a match to TRBD1. V shed 7 bases and J 3 bases; nucleotides not matched to a gene: 4. The germline gives CDR1 SNHLY, CDR2 FYNNEI. The CDR3 extends over 14 amino acids. CDR3 nucleotide sequence: TGTGCCAGCACCCGGGACAGGGGGGACTATGGCTACACCTTC. It yields the protein CASTRDRGDYGYTF.

There are a few counts of this clone. V usage is TRBV18 and J usage is TRBJ1-2, with 9 bases fitting TRBD1. This CDR3 is 16 amino acids long. Trimming cost V 5 bases and J 8 bases; bases outside gene matches: 15. Germline V lookup: CDR1 KGHSH, CDR2 LQKENI. This CDR3 reads CASSNPSGTGSKGYTF. As DNA, the CDR3 is TGTGCCAGCTCAAACCCCTCCGGGACAGGGAGTAAGGGCTACACCTTC. The full variable domain, rest sourced from reference TRBV18 and TRBJ1-2, is NAGVMQNPRHLVRRRGQEARLRCSPMKGHSHVYWYRQLPEEGLKFMVYLQKENIIDESGMPKERFSAEFPKEGPSILRIQQVVRGDSAAYFCASSNPSGTGSKGYTFGSGTRLTVV.

Only one count was recorded for this clone. The V and J genes are TRBV5-4 and TRBJ2-3; tentative D call: TRBD2 (6 bases). The germline V gene has CDR1 SGHNT and CDR2 YYREEE (reference sequence). The CDR3 length is 15 residues. Trimming removed 5 bases from V and 1 base from J, with 14 bases in between. The CDR3 protein is CASRQGGTRTDTQYF. For the CDR3, the DNA is TGTGCCAGCAGGCAGGGTGGGACTCGCACAGATACGCAGTATTTT.

V usage is TRBV19 and J usage is TRBJ2-5; 10 nucleotides match TRBD1. This CDR3 is 16 amino acids long. Trimming removed 7 bases from V and 5 bases from J; junction bases left unmatched: 13. Germline-derived CDR1 and CDR2 are LNHDA and SQIVND (reference sequence). CDR3 coding DNA: TGTGCCAGTACCCCGCGAGGACAGGGGGTTCGGGAGACCCAGTACTTC. Translating it yields CASTPRGQGVRETQYF.

This clone was seen just once. V and J are TRBV2 and TRBJ2-7, with D tentatively TRBD1 (6 bases). The germline V gene has CDR1 SNHLY and CDR2 FYNNEI. V lost 6 bases and J lost 6, with 18 bases in between. This CDR3 region has 14 residues. The CDR3 reads CASSPSRDNSEQYF. In DNA form, the CDR3 reads TGTGCCAGCAGCCCCTCCCGGGACAATAGCGAGCAGTACTTC. Supplemented by reference TRBV2 and TRBJ2-7, the full variable domain reads EPEVTQTPSHQVTQMGQEVILRCVPISNHLYFYWYRQILGQKVEFLVSFYNNEISEKSEIFDDQFSVERPDGSNFTLKIRSTKLEDSAMYFCASSPSRDNSEQYFGPGTRLTVT.

The genes are TRBV11-2 and TRBJ2-1, with D possibly matching TRBD2 (5 bases). V was cut by 5 bases and J by 5 bases, with 7 bases left in between. The CDR3 is made up of 12 amino acids. Germline V gives CDR1 SGHAT, CDR2 FQNNGV. This CDR3 is CASSVGNNEQFF. The CDR3 DNA follows: TGTGCCAGCAGCGTCGGGAACAATGAGCAGTTCTTC.

V usage is TRBV6-4 and J usage is TRBJ1-1, with D unresolved. V was shortened by 5 bases and J by 3 bases, with 10 bases between the two germline ends. This CDR3 region has 13 residues. CDR1 MRHNA and CDR2 SNTAGT come from the germline V gene. The CDR3 loop reads CASSLTRDTEAFF. The CDR3 DNA reads TGTGCCAGCAGTTTAACGCGGGACACTGAAGCTTTCTTT.

This chain links TRBV6-4 with TRBJ1-2; 7 nucleotides align to TRBD1. The V gene's germline CDR1 is MRHNA and CDR2 SNTAGT. Losses at the gene ends were 4 bases for V and 10 bases for J; bases not matched to a gene: 12. The CDR3 loop spans 14 amino acids. CDR3 in amino acids: CASSAGGHRSSYTF. The CDR3 coding sequence is TGTGCCAGCAGTGCAGGGGGACATCGAAGTTCCTACACCTTC.

The V call is TRBV7-9, the J call TRBJ1-2; D might be TRBD1 (5 bases). The CDR3 totals 13 residues. V lost 3 bases to trimming and J lost 5 bases, with 10 bases between them. Germline CDR1 reads SEHNR; CDR2 reads FQNEAQ (reference sequence). The CDR3 here is CASSFSGLYGYTF. For the CDR3, the DNA is TGTGCCAGCAGCTTTTCAGGGCTATATGGCTACACCTTC.

This clone has a handful of counts. The J gene is TRBJ2-2, the V gene TRBV5-1, with D possibly being TRBD1 (6 bases). The CDR3 sequence is 17 residues long. Per the germline V gene, CDR1 is SGHRS and CDR2 is YFSETQ. V was clipped by 0 bases and J by 1 base, with 13 bases between them. The CDR3 DNA sequence: TGCGCCAGCAGCTTGGGGGGGCTAGCTTGGAACACCGGGGAGCTGTTTTTT. Amino acids: CASSLGGLAWNTGELFF.

DNA for the CDR3: TGTGCCAGCGCGCGCAGTGTCCTTGGAGGCGAGCAGTACTTC. Translation: CASARSVLGGEQYF. This chain uses TRBV6-5 with TRBJ2-7, with D possibly TRBD2 on 5 matching bases. The CDR3 consists of 14 residues. Germline CDR1 and CDR2: MNHEY and SVGAGI. V was cut by 8 bases and J by 6 bases, with 20 bases left in between.

V is TRBV6-1 and J is TRBJ1-1; D is ambiguous. Germline V gene sequence: CDR1 MNHNS, CDR2 SASEGT. This CDR3 region has 13 residues. V lost 6 bases and J 5 bases, leaving 13 bases between the germline ends. The CDR3 is CASSRDTRTEAFF. CDR3 DNA sequence: TGTGCCAGCAGCCGTGACACTCGGACTGAAGCTTTCTTT.

J is TRBJ2-3 and V is TRBV7-2; 13 bases are a match to TRBD2. This CDR3 comprises 18 residues. V gave up 4 bases and J gave up 5 bases; unmatched junction bases: 12. Germline values: CDR1 SGHTA, CDR2 FQGNSA. The CDR3 spells CASSSYLLAGGLGDTQYF. DNA for the CDR3: TGTGCCAGCAGCTCGTACCTACTAGCGGGGGGGCTGGGAGATACGCAGTATTTT.

This sequence joins TRBV18 and TRBJ2-7; TRBD2 matches at 8 bases. Germline trimming cut 6 bases from V and 5 bases from J; bases unmatched to any gene: 3. The CDR3 has 12 amino acids. Germline values: CDR1 KGHSH, CDR2 LQKENI. CDR3 sequence: CASSPGGHEQYF. CDR3 DNA: TGTGCCAGCTCCCCGGGGGGGCACGAGCAGTACTTC. Full variable domain (remainder filled in from reference TRBV18 and TRBJ2-7): NAGVMQNPRHLVRRRGQEARLRCSPMKGHSHVYWYRQLPEEGLKFMVYLQKENIIDESGMPKERFSAEFPKEGPSILRIQQVVRGDSAAYFCASSPGGHEQYFGPGTRLTVT.